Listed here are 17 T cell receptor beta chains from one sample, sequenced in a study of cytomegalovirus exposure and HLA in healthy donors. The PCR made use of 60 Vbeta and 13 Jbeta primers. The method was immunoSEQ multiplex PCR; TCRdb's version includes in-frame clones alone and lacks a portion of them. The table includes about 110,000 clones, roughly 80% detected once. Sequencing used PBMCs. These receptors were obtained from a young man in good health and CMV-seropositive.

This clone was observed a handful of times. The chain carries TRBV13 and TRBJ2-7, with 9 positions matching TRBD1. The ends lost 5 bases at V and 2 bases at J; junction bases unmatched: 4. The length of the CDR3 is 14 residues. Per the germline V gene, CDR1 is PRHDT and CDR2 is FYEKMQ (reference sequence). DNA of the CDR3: TGTGCCAGCAGCAACCGGGACAGGGCCTACGAGCAGTACTTC. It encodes CASSNRDRAYEQYF. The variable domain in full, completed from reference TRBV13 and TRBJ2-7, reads AAGVIQSPRHLIKEKRETATLKCYPIPRHDTVYWYQQGPGQDPQFLISFYEKMQSDKGSIPDRFSAQQFSDYHSELNMSSLELGDSALYFCASSNRDRAYEQYFGPGTRLTVT.

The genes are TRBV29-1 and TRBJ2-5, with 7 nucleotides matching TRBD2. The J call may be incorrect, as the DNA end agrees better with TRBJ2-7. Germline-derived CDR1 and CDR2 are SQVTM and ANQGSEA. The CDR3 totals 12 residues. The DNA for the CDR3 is TGCAGCGTTGGGACTAGCTCCTACGAGCAGTACTTC. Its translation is CSVGTSSYEQYF.

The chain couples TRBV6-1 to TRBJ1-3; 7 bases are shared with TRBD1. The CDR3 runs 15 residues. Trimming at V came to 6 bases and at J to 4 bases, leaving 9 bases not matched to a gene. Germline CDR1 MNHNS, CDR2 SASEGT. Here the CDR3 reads CASSLGNRGGNTIYF. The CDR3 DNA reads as TGTGCCAGCAGCCTCGGAAACAGGGGAGGAAACACCATATATTTT.

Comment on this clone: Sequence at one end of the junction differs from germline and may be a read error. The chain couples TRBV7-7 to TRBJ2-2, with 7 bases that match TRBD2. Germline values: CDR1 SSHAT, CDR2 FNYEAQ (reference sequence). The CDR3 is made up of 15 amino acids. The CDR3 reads CASSRGVLNTGELFF. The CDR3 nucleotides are TGTGCTAGCAGTCGGGGGGTCCTGAACACCGGGGAGCTGTTTTTT. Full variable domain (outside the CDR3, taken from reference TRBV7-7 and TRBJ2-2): GAGVSQSPRYKVTKRGQDVTLRCDPISSHATLYWYQQALGQGPEFLTYFNYEAQPDKSGLPSDRFSAERPEGSISTLTIQRTEQRDSAMYRCASSRGVLNTGELFFGEGSRLTVL.

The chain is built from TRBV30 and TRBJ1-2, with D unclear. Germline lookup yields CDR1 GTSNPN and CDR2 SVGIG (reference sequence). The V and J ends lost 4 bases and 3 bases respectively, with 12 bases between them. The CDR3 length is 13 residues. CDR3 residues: CAWTTQVYYGYTF. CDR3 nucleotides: TGTGCCTGGACCACCCAGGTTTACTATGGCTACACCTTC.

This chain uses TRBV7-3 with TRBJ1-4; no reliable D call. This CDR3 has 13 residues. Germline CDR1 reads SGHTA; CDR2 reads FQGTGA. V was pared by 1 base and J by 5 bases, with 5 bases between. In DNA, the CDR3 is TGTGCCAGCAGCTTAAGGCCGAATGAAAAACTGTTTTTT. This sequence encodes CASSLRPNEKLFF.

CDR3 residues: CAWSVEETQYF. The CDR3 DNA is TGTGCCTGGAGTGTAGAGGAGACCCAGTACTTC. This chain uses TRBV30 with TRBJ2-5; no firm D call. Per the germline V gene, CDR1 is GTSNPN and CDR2 is SVGIG (reference sequence). The CDR3 is made up of 11 amino acids. Trimming pared 0 bases from V and 5 bases from J, leaving 4 bases between.

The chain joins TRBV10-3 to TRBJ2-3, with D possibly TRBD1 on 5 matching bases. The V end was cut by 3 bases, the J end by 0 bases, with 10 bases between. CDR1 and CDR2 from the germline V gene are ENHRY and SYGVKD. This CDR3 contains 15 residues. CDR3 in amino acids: CAISDRVTSTDTQYF. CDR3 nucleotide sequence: TGTGCCATCAGTGACAGGGTTACTAGCACAGATACGCAGTATTTT.

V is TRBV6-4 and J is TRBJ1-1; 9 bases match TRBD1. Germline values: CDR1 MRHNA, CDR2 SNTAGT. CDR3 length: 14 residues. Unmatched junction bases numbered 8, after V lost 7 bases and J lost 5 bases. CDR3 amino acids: CASIQQGALTEAFF. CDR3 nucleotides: TGTGCCAGCATACAACAGGGGGCTCTTACTGAAGCTTTCTTT.

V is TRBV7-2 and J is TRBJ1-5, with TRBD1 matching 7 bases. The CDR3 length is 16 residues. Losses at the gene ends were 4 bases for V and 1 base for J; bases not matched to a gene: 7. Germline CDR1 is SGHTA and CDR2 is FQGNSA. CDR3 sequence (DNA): TGTGCCAGCAGCTATACGGACAGGACGAGCAATCAGCCCCAGCATTTT. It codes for CASSYTDRTSNQPQHF. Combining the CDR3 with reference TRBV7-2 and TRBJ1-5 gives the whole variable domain GAGVSQSPSNKVTEKGKDVELRCDPISGHTALYWYRQSLGQGLEFLIYFQGNSAPDKSGLPSDRFSAERTGGSVSTLTIQRTQQEDSAVYLCASSYTDRTSNQPQHFGDGTRLSIL.

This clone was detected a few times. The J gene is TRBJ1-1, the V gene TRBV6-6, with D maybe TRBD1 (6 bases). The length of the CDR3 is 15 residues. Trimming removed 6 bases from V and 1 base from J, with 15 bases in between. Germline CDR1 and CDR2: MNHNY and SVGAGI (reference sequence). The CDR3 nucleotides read TGTGCCAGCAGGATACCAGGACAGAGGAACACTGAAGCTTTCTTT. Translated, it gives CASRIPGQRNTEAFF.

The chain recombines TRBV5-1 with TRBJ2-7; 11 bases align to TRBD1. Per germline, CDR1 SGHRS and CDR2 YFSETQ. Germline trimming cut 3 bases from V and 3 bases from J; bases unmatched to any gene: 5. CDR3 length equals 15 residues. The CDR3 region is CASSSSGTGGYEQYF. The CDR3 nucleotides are TGCGCCAGCAGCTCTTCCGGGACAGGGGGCTACGAGCAGTACTTC.

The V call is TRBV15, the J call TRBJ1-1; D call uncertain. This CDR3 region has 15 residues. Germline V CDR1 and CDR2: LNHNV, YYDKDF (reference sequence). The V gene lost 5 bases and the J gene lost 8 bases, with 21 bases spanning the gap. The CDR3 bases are TGTGCCACCAGCCCCGGGAGAAGGATTCAGAGGGAAGCTTTCTTT. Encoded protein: CATSPGRRIQREAFF. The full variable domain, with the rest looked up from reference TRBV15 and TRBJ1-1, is DAMVIQNPRYQVTQFGKPVTLSCSQTLNHNVMYWYQQKSSQAPKLLFHYYDKDFNNEADTPDNFQSRRPNTSFCFLDIRSPGLGDTAMYLCATSPGRRIQREAFFGQGTRLTVV.

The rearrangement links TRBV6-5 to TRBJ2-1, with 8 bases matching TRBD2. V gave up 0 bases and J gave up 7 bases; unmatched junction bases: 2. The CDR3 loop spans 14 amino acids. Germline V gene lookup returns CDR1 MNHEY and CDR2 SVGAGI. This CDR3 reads CASSYSGGGNEQFF. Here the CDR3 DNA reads TGTGCCAGCAGTTACTCCGGGGGGGGAAATGAGCAGTTCTTC.

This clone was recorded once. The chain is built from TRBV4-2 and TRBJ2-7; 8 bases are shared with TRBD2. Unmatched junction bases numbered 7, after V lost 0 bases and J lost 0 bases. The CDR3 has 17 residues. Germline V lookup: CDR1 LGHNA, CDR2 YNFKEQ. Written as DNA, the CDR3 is TGTGCCAGCAGCCAAGATATGAGCGGGGGTCTCTCCTACGAGCAGTACTTC. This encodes CASSQDMSGGLSYEQYF.

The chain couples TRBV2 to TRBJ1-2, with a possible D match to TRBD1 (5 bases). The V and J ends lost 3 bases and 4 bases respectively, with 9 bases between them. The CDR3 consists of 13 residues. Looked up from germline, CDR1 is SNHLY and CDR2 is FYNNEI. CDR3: CASSEQGGYGYTF. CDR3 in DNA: TGTGCCAGCAGTGAGCAGGGAGGCTATGGCTACACCTTC.

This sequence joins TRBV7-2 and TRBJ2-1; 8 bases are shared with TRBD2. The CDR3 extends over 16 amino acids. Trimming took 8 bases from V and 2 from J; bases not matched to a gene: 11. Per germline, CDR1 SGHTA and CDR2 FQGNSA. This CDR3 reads CASDVWAGGTYNEQFF. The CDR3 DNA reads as TGTGCCAGCGATGTTTGGGCGGGGGGCACCTACAATGAGCAGTTCTTC.